The 21 T cell receptor beta chains given below trace back to one sample, sequenced in a study of T cell responses to AZD1222 COVID-19 vaccine (dated by TCRdb to about 2021). What this sample's time point label stands for: baseline before first vaccination. Library creation used the immunoSEQ multiplex PCR assay. TCRdb mirrors the immuneACCESS table, restricted to in-frame sequences. Some clones are absent from its copies; in checked studies, under half trace to an unresolved V gene, and the reason for the others is unknown. The sample contains over 150,000 clones, roughly nine tenths of them found a single time. Over 1.2% of the sample rests with the top ten. The input for sequencing was peripheral blood, taken on day 0 of AZD1222 vaccination. Receptors originate from an adult in good health.

V and J are TRBV6-2 or TRBV6-3 and TRBJ1-5, with D maybe TRBD1 (6 bases). V lost 2 bases and J lost 6, with 11 bases in between. CDR1 and CDR2 from the germline V gene are MNHEY and SVGEGT. The CDR3 sequence is 14 residues long. In nucleotides, the CDR3 is TGTGCCAGCAGTTACGCCAGGGGCATTCAGCCCCAGCATTTT. Its translation is CASSYARGIQPQHF.

The genes are TRBV13 and TRBJ2-1, with 7 bases fitting TRBD1. CDR1 and CDR2 from the germline V gene are PRHDT and FYEKMQ (reference sequence). The CDR3 runs 14 residues. V gave up 8 bases and J gave up 5 bases; unmatched junction bases: 9. CDR3 DNA: TGTGCCAGCCAGTCTAGGGGGACAGACAATGAGCAGTTCTTC. It is translated as CASQSRGTDNEQFF.

V usage is TRBV6-1 and J usage is TRBJ1-1; tentatively, D is TRBD1 (5 bases). V was cut by 0 bases and J by 1 base, with 6 bases left in between. The CDR3 sequence is 14 residues long. CDR1 is MNHNS and CDR2 is SASEGT in the germline V gene. This CDR3 is CASSEAGGNTEAFF. In DNA form, the CDR3 reads TGTGCCAGCAGTGAAGCTGGGGGGAACACTGAAGCTTTCTTT.

This chain connects TRBV5-1 to TRBJ2-7; 7 positions match TRBD1. J lost 4 bases, V lost 0 bases, and 7 bases had no gene match. CDR3 size: 15 residues. Germline-derived CDR1 and CDR2 are SGHRS and YFSETQ. CDR3 nucleotide sequence: TGCGCCAGCAGCTTGGCCGGACAGGACTTATACGAGCAGTACTTC. Protein product: CASSLAGQDLYEQYF. The variable domain in full, with the rest retrieved from reference TRBV5-1 and TRBJ2-7, is KAGVTQTPRYLIKTRGQQVTLSCSPISGHRSVSWYQQTPGQGLQFLFEYFSETQRNKGNFPGRFSGRQFSNSRSEMNVSTLELGDSALYLCASSLAGQDLYEQYFGPGTRLTVT.

The V and J genes are TRBV11-2 and TRBJ2-7; 10 nucleotides match TRBD2. CDR3 size: 17 residues. V dropped 2 bases and J dropped 2; count of bases not matched to a gene: 9. CDR1 is SGHAT and CDR2 is FQNNGV in the germline V gene. CDR3 DNA sequence: TGTGCCAGCAGCTTAAGGACTGTAGCGGGGGGAGCCTACGAGCAGTACTTC. This translates into CASSLRTVAGGAYEQYF.

The gene calls are TRBV6-2 or TRBV6-3 and TRBJ2-3; D unresolved. The length of the CDR3 is 10 residues. The ends were cut back, 4 bases at V and 7 bases at J, with 3 bases in the middle. The V gene's germline CDR1 is MNHEY and CDR2 SVGEGT. CDR3 protein: CASSSNTQYF. In DNA, the CDR3 is TGTGCCAGCAGTTCGAATACGCAGTATTTT.

The chain is built from TRBV11-2 and TRBJ2-2, with D possibly matching TRBD1 (5 bases). The CDR3 has 13 amino acids. Germline V gives CDR1 SGHAT, CDR2 FQNNGV. The ends were cut back, 4 bases at V and 8 bases at J, with 11 bases in the middle. Here the CDR3 DNA reads TGTGCCAGCAGCTCACCTAGACAGGGGGAGCTGTTTTTT. It is translated as CASSSPRQGELFF. Full variable domain (missing parts from reference TRBV11-2 and TRBJ2-2): EAGVAQSPRYKIIEKRQSVAFWCNPISGHATLYWYQQILGQGPKLLIQFQNNGVVDDSQLPKDRFSAERLKGVDSTLKIQPAKLEDSAVYLCASSSPRQGELFFGEGSRLTVL.

The rearrangement uses TRBV27 and TRBJ2-5; the match to TRBD1 covers 10 bases. In germline, CDR1 is MNHEY, CDR2 SMNVEV (reference sequence). V was clipped by 3 bases and J by 5 bases; unmatched bases: 6. This CDR3 spans 15 amino acids. The chain's CDR3 is CASSLGDRGGETQYF. In DNA form, the CDR3 reads TGTGCCAGCAGTTTGGGGGACAGGGGTGGGGAGACCCAGTACTTC.

V usage is TRBV4-2 and J usage is TRBJ1-4, with D perhaps matching TRBD1 (5 bases). V was pared by 1 base and J by 7 bases, with 13 bases between. The CDR3 spans 15 residues. Germline loops: CDR1 LGHNA, CDR2 YNFKEQ. DNA for the CDR3: TGTGCCAGCAGCCAAGTTGTAGGGACCGCTGAAAAACTGTTTTTT. Its translation: CASSQVVGTAEKLFF.

The V gene is TRBV7-8, the J gene TRBJ2-7; D not resolved. V lost 1 base and J lost 0, with 7 bases in between. This CDR3 contains 14 residues. CDR1 is SGHVS, CDR2 FQNEAQ, per germline. CDR3: CASSLVVSSYEQYF. The CDR3 nucleotides are TGTGCCAGCAGCTTAGTTGTCAGCTCCTACGAGCAGTACTTC.

This clone was seen a single time. The J gene is TRBJ1-4, the V gene TRBV6-5; D is unclear. From germline, CDR1 is MNHEY and CDR2 SVGAGI. V was cut by 11 bases and J by 7 bases, with 17 bases left in between. The CDR3 contains 13 residues. CDR3 sequence reads: CAATETGSEKLFF. In DNA, the CDR3 is TGTGCCGCAACGGAGACGGGGAGTGAAAAACTGTTTTTT.

V usage is TRBV4-2 and J usage is TRBJ2-3; possibly TRBD2 for D (7 bases). Germline V gene lookup returns CDR1 LGHNA and CDR2 YNFKEQ. The CDR3 consists of 15 residues. Trimming removed 3 bases at V and 5 bases at J, with 15 bases between. The CDR3 sequence is CASSQGGQAQDTQYF. The CDR3 DNA follows: TGTGCCAGCAGCCAGGGGGGGCAGGCTCAAGATACGCAGTATTTT.

The CDR3 DNA reads TGTGCCAGCAGGGCAGGTACCAGCAATCAGCCCCAGCATTTT. Its translation is CASRAGTSNQPQHF. The V and J genes are TRBV28 and TRBJ1-5; the D is unclear. V was clipped by 6 bases and J by 1 base, with 10 bases between them. CDR1 and CDR2 from the germline V gene are MDHEN and SYDVKM. The CDR3 is made up of 14 amino acids.

This chain links TRBV7-9 with TRBJ1-3, with D possibly TRBD1 on 5 matching bases. CDR1 is SEHNR, CDR2 FQNEAQ, per germline (reference sequence). V was cut by 10 bases and J by 4 bases, with 17 bases left in between. The CDR3 is made up of 14 amino acids. The CDR3 DNA is TGTGCCACCCACCCAACAGGTGGAGGAAACACCATATATTTT. Residues: CATHPTGGGNTIYF. Combining the CDR3 with reference TRBV7-9 and TRBJ1-3 gives the whole variable domain DTGVSQNPRHKITKRGQNVTFRCDPISEHNRLYWYRQTLGQGPEFLTYFQNEAQLEKSRLLSDRFSAERPKGSFSTLEIQRTEQGDSAMYLCATHPTGGGNTIYFGEGSWLTVV.

The rearrangement joins TRBV4-1 to TRBJ2-3, with a tentative D call TRBD2 (7 bases). Germline CDR1 is MGHRA and CDR2 is YSYEKL. The CDR3 contains 16 residues. Deletions cut 2 bases from V and 5 bases from J, with 17 bases between. CDR3 DNA sequence: TGCGCCAGCAGCCAACAAGAAGGGGGGGGCTTAGATACGCAGTATTTT. Translated, it gives CASSQQEGGGLDTQYF.

V usage is TRBV12-3 or TRBV12-4 and J usage is TRBJ1-1, with D unresolved. CDR3 size: 13 residues. The ends were cut back, 3 bases at V and 4 bases at J, with 9 bases in the middle. CDR3 amino acids: CASSFSLRTEAFF. The DNA for the CDR3 is TGTGCCAGCAGTTTCTCTCTGCGCACTGAAGCTTTCTTT.

The J gene is TRBJ2-7, the V gene TRBV4-1, with D hard to call. Germline CDR1 reads MGHRA; CDR2 reads YSYEKL. Trimming cost V 0 bases and J 4 bases, with 10 bases left between them. This CDR3 is built from 14 residues. CDR3 nucleotide sequence: TGCGCCAGCAGCCAAGAGAACGGGTTTTACGAGCAGTACTTC. This codes for CASSQENGFYEQYF.

V gene TRBV27 combines with J gene TRBJ2-3, with TRBD1 matching 7 bases. CDR1 and CDR2 from the germline V gene are MNHEY and SMNVEV (reference sequence). This CDR3 is 13 amino acids long. Trimming cost V 5 bases and J 8 bases; bases outside gene matches: 7. The CDR3 coding sequence is TGTGCCAGCAGTGCTACCAGACAGGGTACGCAGTATTTT. Its protein product is CASSATRQGTQYF.

J is TRBJ1-2 and V is TRBV28, with TRBD1 matching over 8 bases. V lost 2 bases to trimming and J lost 6 bases; unmatched junction nucleotides: 14. The germline V gene has CDR1 MDHEN and CDR2 SYDVKM. There are 17 residues in the CDR3. CDR3 nucleotides: TGTGCCAGCAGTTTAGTCGCTGGCAGGGGGCTTTCGCATGGCTACACCTTC. It translates to CASSLVAGRGLSHGYTF.

V gene TRBV21-1 combines with J gene TRBJ2-2; TRBD1 is the table's D call and was not checked against the DNA. TRBV21-1 is listed as a pseudogene. This CDR3 has 17 amino acids. CDR3 in amino acids: CASSKGPDRVGTGELFF. The CDR3 DNA reads as TGTGCCAGCAGCAAAGGACCGGACAGGGTAGGCACCGGGGAGCTGTTTTTT.

The chain recombines TRBV7-2 with TRBJ1-2; TRBD1 matches at 7 bases. J was trimmed by 5 bases and V by 1 base; bases with no gene match: 7. CDR3 length: 15 residues. The germline CDR1 and CDR2 sequences are SGHTA and FQGNSA. The DNA of the CDR3 is TGTGCCAGCAGCTTAGAAGGGGGCGCGGTGTATGGCTACACCTTC. It codes for CASSLEGGAVYGYTF.